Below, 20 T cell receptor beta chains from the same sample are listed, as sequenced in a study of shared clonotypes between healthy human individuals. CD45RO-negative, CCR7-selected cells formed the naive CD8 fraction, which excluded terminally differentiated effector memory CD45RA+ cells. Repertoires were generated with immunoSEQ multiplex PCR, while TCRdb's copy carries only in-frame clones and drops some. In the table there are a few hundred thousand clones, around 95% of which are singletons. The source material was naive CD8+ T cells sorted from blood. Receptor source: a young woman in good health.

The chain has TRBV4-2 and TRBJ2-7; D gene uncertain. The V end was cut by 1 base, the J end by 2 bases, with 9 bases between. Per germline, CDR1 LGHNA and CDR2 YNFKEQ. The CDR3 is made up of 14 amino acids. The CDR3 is CASSQGRGPYEQYF. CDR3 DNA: TGTGCCAGCAGCCAAGGTCGAGGACCCTACGAGCAGTACTTC.

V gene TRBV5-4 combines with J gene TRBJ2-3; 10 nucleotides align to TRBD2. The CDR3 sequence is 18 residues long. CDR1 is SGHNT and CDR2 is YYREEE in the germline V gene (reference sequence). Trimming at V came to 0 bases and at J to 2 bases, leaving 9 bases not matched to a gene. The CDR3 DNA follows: TGTGCCAGCAGCTTGGCCTCGCCTAGCGGGAGAAACACAGATACGCAGTATTTT. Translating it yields CASSLASPSGRNTDTQYF.

The CDR3 is CASTIGGEPEAFF. The CDR3 bases are TGTGCCAGCACCATCGGGGGCGAGCCTGAAGCTTTCTTT. This rearrangement joins TRBV7-9 to TRBJ1-1; tentatively, D is TRBD1 (6 bases). Germline CDR1 and CDR2: SEHNR and FQNEAQ (reference sequence). The CDR3 totals 13 residues. The germline V and J ends were trimmed by 7 bases and 6 bases, with 15 bases remaining between them.

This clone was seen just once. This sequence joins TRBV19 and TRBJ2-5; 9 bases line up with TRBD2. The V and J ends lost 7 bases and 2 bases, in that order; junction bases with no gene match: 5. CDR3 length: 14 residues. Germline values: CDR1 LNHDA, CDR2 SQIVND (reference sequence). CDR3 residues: CASKRTSEQETQYF. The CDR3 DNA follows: TGTGCCAGTAAAAGGACTAGCGAGCAAGAGACCCAGTACTTC.

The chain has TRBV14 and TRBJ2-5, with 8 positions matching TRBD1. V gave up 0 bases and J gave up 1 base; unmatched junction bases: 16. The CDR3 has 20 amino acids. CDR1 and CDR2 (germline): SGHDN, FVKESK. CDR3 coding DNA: TGTGCCAGCAGCCAAGATGGAGGTGGGGACAGGATAAACATCCAAGAGACCCAGTACTTC. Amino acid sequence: CASSQDGGGDRINIQETQYF. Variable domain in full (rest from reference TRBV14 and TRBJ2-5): EAGVTQFPSHSVIEKGQTVTLRCDPISGHDNLYWYRRVMGKEIKFLLHFVKESKQDESGMPNNRFLAERTGGTYSTLKVQPAELEDSGVYFCASSQDGGGDRINIQETQYFGPGTRLLVL.

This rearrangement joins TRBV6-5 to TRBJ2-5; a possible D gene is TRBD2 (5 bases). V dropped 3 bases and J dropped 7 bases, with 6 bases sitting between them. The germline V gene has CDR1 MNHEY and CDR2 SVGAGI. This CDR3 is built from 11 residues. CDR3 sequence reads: CASSYGGTQYF. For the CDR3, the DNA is TGTGCCAGCAGTTATGGAGGGACCCAGTACTTC.

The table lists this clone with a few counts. The CDR3 is CAISERDRGSNQPQHF. DNA of the CDR3: TGTGCCATCAGTGAAAGGGACAGGGGGAGCAATCAGCCCCAGCATTTT. This chain joins TRBV10-3 and TRBJ1-5; 11 bases line up with TRBD1. In germline, CDR1 is ENHRY, CDR2 SYGVKD. With 3 bases clipped from V and 1 base from J, the junction kept 2 bases outside the gene matches. This CDR3 contains 16 residues.

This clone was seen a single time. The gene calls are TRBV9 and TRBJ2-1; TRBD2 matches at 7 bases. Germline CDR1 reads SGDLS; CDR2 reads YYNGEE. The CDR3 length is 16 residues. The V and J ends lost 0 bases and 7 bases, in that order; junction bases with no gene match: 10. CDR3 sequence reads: CASSVGETGGSNEQFF. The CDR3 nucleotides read TGTGCCAGCAGCGTAGGAGAAACGGGAGGATCTAATGAGCAGTTCTTC.

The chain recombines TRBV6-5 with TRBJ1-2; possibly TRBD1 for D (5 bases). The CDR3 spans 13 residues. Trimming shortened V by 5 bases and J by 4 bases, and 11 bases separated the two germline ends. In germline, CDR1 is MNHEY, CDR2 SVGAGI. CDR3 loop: CASSLGTAYGYTF. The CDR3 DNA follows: TGTGCCAGCAGTCTGGGGACGGCCTATGGCTACACCTTC.

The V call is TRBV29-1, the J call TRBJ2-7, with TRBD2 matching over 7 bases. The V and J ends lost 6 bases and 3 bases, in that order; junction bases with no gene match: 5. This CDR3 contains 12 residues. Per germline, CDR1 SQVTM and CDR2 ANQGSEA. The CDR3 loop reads CSVATSNYEQYF. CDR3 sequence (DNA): TGCAGCGTGGCGACTAGCAACTACGAGCAGTACTTC.

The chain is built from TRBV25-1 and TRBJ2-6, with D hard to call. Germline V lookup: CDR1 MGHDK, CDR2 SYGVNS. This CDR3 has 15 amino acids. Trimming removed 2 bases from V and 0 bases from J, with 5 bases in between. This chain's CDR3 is CASSELDSGANVLTF. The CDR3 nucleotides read TGTGCCAGCAGTGAACTGGACTCTGGGGCCAACGTCCTGACTTTC. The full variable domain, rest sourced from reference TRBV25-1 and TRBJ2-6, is EADIYQTPRYLVIGTGKKITLECSQTMGHDKMYWYQQDPGMELHLIHYSYGVNSTEKGDLSSESTVSRIRTEHFPLTLESARPSHTSQYLCASSELDSGANVLTFGAGSRLTVL.

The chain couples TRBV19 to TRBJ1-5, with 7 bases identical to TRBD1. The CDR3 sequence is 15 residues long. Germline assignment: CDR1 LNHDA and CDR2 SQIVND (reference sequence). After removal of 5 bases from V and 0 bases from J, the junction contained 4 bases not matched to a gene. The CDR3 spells CASSVWDSSNQPQHF. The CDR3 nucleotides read TGTGCCAGTAGTGTCTGGGACAGTAGCAATCAGCCCCAGCATTTT.

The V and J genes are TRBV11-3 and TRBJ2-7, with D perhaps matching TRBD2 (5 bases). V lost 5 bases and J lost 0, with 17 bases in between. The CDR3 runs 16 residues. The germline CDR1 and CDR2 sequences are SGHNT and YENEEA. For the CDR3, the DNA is TGTGCCAGCAGCCCCAGATCGGGAAGAAGCTCCTACGAGCAGTACTTC. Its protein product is CASSPRSGRSSYEQYF.

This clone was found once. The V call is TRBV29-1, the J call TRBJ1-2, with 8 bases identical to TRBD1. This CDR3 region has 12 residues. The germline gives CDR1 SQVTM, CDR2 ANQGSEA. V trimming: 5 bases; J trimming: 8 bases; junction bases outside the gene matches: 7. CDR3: CSVPTGGDGYTF. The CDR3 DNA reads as TGCAGCGTTCCAACAGGGGGAGACGGCTACACCTTC.

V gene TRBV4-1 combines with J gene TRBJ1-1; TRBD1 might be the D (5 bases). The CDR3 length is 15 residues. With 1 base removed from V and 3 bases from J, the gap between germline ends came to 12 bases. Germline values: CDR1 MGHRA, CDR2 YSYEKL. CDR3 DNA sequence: TGCGCCAGCAGCCAAGTAAAGGGCAGGGACACTGAAGCTTTCTTT. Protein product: CASSQVKGRDTEAFF.

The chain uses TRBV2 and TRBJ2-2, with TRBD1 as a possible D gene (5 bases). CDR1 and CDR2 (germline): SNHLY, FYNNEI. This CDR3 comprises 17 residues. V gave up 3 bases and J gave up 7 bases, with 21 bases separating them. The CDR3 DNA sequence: TGTGCCAGCAGTGATTTAAGAGGACACACGGCCGACGGGGAGCTGTTTTTT. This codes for CASSDLRGHTADGELFF.

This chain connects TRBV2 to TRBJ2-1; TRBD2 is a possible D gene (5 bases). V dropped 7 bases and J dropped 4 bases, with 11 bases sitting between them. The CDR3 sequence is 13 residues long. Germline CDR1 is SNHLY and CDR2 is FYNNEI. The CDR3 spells CASTRRGYNEQFF. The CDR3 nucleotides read TGTGCCAGCACCCGACGAGGGTACAATGAGCAGTTCTTC.

The CDR3 coding sequence is TGTGCCAGCAGCAGCCTCATCGGGACAGGCCACACCGGGGAGCTGTTTTTT. This sequence encodes CASSSLIGTGHTGELFF. This chain joins TRBV28 and TRBJ2-2, with 8 bases fitting TRBD1. Germline V gene data show CDR1 as MDHEN and CDR2 as SYDVKM. Unmatched junction bases numbered 12, after V lost 6 bases and J lost 3 bases. The CDR3 consists of 17 residues.

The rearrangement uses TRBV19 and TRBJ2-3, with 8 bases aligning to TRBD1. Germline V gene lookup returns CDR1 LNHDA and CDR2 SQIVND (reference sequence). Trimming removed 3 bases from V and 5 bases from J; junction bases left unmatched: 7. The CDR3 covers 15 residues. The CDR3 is CASSILRGRLDTQYF. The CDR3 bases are TGTGCCAGTAGTATCCTCAGGGGGCGTTTAGATACGCAGTATTTT.

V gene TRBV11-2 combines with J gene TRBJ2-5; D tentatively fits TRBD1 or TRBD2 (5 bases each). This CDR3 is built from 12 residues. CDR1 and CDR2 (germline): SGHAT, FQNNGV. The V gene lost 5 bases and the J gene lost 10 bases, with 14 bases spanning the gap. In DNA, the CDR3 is TGTGCCAGCAGCCTCCCGGGGCTGATCCAGTACTTC. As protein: CASSLPGLIQYF.